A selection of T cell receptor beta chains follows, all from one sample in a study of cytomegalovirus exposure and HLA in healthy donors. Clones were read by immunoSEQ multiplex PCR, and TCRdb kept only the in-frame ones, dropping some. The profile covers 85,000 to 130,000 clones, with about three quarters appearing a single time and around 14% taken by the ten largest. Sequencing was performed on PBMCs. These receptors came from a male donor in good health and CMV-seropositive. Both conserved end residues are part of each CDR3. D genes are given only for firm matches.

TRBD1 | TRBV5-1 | CASSEGTVSSPLHF
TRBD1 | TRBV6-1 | CASRGTGREQYF
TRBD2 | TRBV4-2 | CASSQDSGGAPYNEQFF
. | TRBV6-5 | CASSTGQSSGAFF
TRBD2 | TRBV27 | CASSLGLAGDCIF
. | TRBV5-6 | CASSLGQSNSPLHF
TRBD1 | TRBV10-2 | CASSEFQGARGEQYF
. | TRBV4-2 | CASSQDPGVNTGELFF
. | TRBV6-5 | CASREQGVDGYTF
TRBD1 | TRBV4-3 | CASSRKGAQSEKLFF
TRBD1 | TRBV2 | CASSGQVYSNQPQHF
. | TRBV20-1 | CSVTGNTEAFF
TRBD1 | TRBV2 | CATKQQGQGRSSYNEQFF
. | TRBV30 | CAWSVETATEAFF
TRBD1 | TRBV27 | CASSWDRSYGYTF
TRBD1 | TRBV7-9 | CSSSPAGTGRPDTQYF
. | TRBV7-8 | CASSGGRVGPYEQYF
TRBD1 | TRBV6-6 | CASTILDRAYGYTF